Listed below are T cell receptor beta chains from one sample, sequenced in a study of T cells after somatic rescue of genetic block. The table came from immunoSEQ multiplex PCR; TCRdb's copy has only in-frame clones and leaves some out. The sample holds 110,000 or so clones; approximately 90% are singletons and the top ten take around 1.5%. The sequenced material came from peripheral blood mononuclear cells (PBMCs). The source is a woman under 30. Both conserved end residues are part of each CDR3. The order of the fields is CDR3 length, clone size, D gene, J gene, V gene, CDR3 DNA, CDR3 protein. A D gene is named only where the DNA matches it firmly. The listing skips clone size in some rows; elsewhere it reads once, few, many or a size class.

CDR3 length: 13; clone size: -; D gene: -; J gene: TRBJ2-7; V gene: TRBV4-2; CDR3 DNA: TGTGCCAGCAGCCAATTGGCGCGTTACGAGCAGTACTTC; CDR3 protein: CASSQLARYEQYF
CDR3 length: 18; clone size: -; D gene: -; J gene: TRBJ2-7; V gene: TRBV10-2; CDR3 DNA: TGCGCCAGCAGTGTTGAGACAGGTAGACGGGAGACGTCCTACGAGCAGTACTTC; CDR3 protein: CASSVETGRRETSYEQYF
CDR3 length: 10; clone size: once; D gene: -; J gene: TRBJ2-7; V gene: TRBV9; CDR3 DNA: TGTGCCCGGGGGCGGTACGAGCAGTACTTC; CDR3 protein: CARGRYEQYF
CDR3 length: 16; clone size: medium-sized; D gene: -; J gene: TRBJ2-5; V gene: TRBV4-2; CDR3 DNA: TGTGCCAGCAGCCAGGAACAAGCTAGCGTCCGGGAGACCCAGTACTTC; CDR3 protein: CASSQEQASVRETQYF
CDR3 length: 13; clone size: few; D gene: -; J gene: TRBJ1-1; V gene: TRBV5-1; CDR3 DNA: TGCGCCAGCAGCTTGGGGGCGAACACTGAAGCTTTCTTT; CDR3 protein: CASSLGANTEAFF
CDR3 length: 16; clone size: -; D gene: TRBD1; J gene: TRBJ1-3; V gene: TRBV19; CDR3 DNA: TGTGCCAGTAGTTCAGGACAGGGGGGGACTGGAAACACCATATATTTT; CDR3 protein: CASSSGQGGTGNTIYF
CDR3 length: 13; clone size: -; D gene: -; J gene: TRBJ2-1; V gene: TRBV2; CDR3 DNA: TGTGCCAGCAGTGAAGGAGAGTTCAATGAGCAGTTCTTC; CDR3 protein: CASSEGEFNEQFF
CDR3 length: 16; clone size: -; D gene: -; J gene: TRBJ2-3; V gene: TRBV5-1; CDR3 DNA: TGCGCCAGCAGCTTACCCGCGGGCCGAGGGGTAAATACGCAGTATTTT; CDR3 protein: CASSLPAGRGVNTQYF
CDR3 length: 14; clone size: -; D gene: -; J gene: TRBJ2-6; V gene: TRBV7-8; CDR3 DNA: TGTGCCAGCAGCCCCGCTCTGCCGGCCAACGTCCTGACTTTC; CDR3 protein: CASSPALPANVLTF
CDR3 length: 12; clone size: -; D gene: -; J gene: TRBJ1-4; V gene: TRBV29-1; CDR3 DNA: TGCAGCGTTCCCGAACAGGGAGAAAAACTGTTTTTT; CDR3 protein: CSVPEQGEKLFF
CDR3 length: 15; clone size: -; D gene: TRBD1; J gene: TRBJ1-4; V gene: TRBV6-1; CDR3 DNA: TGTGCCAGCAACTCCCCGGGACAGGTTAATGAAAAACTGTTTTTT; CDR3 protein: CASNSPGQVNEKLFF
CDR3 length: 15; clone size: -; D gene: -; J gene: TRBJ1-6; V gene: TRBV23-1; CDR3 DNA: TGCGCCAGCAGGGGACCCGAGAACCATAATTCACCCCTCCACTTT; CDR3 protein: CASRGPENHNSPLHF
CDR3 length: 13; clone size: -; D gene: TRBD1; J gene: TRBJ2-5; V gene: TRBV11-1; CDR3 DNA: TGTGCCAGCAGTAACAGGGGGTATGAGACCCAGTACTTC; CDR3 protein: CASSNRGYETQYF
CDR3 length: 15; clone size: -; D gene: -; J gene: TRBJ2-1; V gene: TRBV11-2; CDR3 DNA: TGTGCCAGCAGCAAACCGGCAGTTTGGATCAATGAGCAGTTCTTC; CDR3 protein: CASSKPAVWINEQFF
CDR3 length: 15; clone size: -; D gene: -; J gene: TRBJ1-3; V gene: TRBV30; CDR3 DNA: TGTGCCTGGAGGATAGGGTCAGGTTTTGGAAACACCATATATTTT; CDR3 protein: CAWRIGSGFGNTIYF
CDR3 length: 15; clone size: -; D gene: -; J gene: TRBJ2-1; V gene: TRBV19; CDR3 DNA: TGTGCCAGTATCGCCGGGGGGCCGCCCTACAATGAGCAGTTCTTC; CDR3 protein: CASIAGGPPYNEQFF
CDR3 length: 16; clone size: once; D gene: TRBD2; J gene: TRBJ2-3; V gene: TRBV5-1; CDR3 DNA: TGCGCCAGCAGCCCCGGACTAGCGGGGGACACAGATACGCAGTATTTT; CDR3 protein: CASSPGLAGDTDTQYF
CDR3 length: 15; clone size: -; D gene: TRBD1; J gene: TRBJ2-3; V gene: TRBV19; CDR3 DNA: TGTGCCAGTAAGGAATTAGGACAGGGCACAGATACGCAGTATTTT; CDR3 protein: CASKELGQGTDTQYF
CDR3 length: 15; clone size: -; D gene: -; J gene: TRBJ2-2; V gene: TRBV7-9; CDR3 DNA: TGTGCCAGCAGCTTTCGGGCCATTATCACCGGGGAGCTGTTTTTT; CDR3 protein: CASSFRAIITGELFF
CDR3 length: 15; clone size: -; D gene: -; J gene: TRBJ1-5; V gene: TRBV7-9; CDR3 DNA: TGTGCCAGCAGCTTAGGGACAGATAGCAATCAGCCCCAGCATTTT; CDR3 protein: CASSLGTDSNQPQHF
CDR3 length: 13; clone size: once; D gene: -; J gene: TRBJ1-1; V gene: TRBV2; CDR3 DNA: TGTGCCAGCAGGATTAATTTGAACACTGAAGCTTTCTTT; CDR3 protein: CASRINLNTEAFF
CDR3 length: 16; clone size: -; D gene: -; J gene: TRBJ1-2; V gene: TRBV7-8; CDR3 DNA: TGTGCCAGCAGCTTAGGCGCAGGAACGACCCACGTTGGCTACACCTTC; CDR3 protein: CASSLGAGTTHVGYTF
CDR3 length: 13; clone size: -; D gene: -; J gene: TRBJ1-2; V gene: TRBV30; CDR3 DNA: TGTGCCCGGACAGAAAGACTTGTCTATGGCTACACCTTC; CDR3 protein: CARTERLVYGYTF
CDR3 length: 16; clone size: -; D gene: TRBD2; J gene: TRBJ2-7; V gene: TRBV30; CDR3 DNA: TGTGCCTGGAGCGAAAAACTAGCGGGGGACGTATACGAGCAGTACTTC; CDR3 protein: CAWSEKLAGDVYEQYF
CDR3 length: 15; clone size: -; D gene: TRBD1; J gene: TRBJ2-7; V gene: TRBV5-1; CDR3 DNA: TGCGCCAGCAGCTTGGAGACAGGGATAGCCTACGAGCAGTACTTC; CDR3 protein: CASSLETGIAYEQYF
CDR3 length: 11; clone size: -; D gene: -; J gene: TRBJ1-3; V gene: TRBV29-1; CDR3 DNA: TGCAGCGTCGAGAGTGGAAACACCATATATTTT; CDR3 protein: CSVESGNTIYF
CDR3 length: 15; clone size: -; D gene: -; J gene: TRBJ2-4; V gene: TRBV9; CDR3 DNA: TGTGCCAGCAGCCTAGGAGGGACGGGCAAAAACATTCAGTACTTC; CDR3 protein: CASSLGGTGKNIQYF
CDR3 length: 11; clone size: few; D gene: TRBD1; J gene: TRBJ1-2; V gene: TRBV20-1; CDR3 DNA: TGCAGTTCGGACAGGGAAGGTGGCTACACCTTC; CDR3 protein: CSSDREGGYTF
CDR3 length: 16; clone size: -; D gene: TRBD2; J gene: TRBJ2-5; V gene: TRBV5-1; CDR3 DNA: TGCGCCAGCAGCTTGGGCGTAGCGGGGGGAAAAGAGACCCAGTACTTC; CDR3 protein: CASSLGVAGGKETQYF
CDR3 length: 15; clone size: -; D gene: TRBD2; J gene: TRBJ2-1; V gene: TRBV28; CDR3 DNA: TGTGCCAGCAGTTCCGGGGGGGCCGGGTACAATGAGCAGTTCTTC; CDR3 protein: CASSSGGAGYNEQFF
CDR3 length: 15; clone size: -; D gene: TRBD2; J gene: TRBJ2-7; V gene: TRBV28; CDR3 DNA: TGTGCCAGCAGTTTGGGAGCGGGGGGCTCCTACGAGCAGTACTTC; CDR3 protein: CASSLGAGGSYEQYF
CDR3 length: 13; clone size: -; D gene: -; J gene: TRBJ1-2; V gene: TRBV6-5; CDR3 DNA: TGTGCCAGCAGTCCTCACAGGGACTATGGCTACACCTTC; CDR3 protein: CASSPHRDYGYTF
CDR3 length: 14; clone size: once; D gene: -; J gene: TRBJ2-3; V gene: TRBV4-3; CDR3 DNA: TGCGCCAGCAGCAGAGCGGGCAGCACAGATACGCAGTATTTT; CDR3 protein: CASSRAGSTDTQYF
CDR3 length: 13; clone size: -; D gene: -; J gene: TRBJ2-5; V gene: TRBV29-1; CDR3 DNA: TGCAGCGGGGGACGGACTCCCCAAGAGACCCAGTACTTC; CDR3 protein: CSGGRTPQETQYF
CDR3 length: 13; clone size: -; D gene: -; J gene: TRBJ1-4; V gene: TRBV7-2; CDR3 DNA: TGTGCCAGCAGATCCCCCCCTAATGAAAAACTGTTTTTT; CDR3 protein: CASRSPPNEKLFF
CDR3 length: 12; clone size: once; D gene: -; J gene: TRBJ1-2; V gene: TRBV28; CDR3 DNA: TGTGCCAGCAAAAACCCGATCCAAGGCTACACCTTC; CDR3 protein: CASKNPIQGYTF
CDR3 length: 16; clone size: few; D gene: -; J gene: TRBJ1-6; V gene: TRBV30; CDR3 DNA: TGTGCCTGGAGCTCGGAGGGGCTAGCATATAATTCACCCCTCCACTTT; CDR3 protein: CAWSSEGLAYNSPLHF
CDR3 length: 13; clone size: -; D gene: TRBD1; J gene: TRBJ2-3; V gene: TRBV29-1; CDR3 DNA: TGCAGCGGACAGGGGCCGGGCACAGATACGCAGTATTTT; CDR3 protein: CSGQGPGTDTQYF
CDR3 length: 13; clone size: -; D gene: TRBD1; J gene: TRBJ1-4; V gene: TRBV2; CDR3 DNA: TGTGCCAGCAGGGGGACAGGAGGAGAAAAACTGTTTTTT; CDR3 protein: CASRGTGGEKLFF
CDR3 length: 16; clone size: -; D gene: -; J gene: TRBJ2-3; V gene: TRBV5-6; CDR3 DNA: TGTGCCAGCAGCCGGACGCAGGGACGCGGCTGGGATACGCAGTATTTT; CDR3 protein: CASSRTQGRGWDTQYF
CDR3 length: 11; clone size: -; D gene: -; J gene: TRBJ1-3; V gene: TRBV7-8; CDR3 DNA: TGTGCCAGCAGGCTGGAGGACACCATATATTTT; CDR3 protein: CASRLEDTIYF
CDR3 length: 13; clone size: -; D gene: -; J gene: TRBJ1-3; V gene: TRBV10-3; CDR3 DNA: TGTGCCATCCTACGGACTGAAGGAAACACCATATATTTT; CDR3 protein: CAILRTEGNTIYF
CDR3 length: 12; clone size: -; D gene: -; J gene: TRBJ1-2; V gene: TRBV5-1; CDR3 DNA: TGCGCCAGCAGCGCTAATTCTCTGGGCTACACCTTC; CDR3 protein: CASSANSLGYTF
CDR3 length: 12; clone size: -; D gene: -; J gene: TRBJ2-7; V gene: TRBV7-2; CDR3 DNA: TGTGCCAGCAGCTTAGTCGTCTACGAGCAGTACTTC; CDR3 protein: CASSLVVYEQYF
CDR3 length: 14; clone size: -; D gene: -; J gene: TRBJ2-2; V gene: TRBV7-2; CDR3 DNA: TGTGCCAGCAGCCCCAGATCAAACACCGGGGAGCTGTTTTTT; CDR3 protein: CASSPRSNTGELFF
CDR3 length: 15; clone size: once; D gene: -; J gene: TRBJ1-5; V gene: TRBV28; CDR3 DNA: TGTGCCAGCAGTCCGACAGACCATAGCAATCAGCCCCAGCATTTT; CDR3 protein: CASSPTDHSNQPQHF
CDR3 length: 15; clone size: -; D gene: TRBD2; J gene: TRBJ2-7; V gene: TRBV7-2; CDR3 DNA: TGTGCCAGCAGCCCCTATAGCGGGGGGGCCGAAGAGCAGTACTTC; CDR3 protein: CASSPYSGGAEEQYF
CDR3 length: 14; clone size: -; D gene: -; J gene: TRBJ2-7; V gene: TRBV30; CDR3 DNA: TGTGCCTGGGACCTTGGCCAGGGTATCCACGAGCAGTACTTC; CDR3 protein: CAWDLGQGIHEQYF
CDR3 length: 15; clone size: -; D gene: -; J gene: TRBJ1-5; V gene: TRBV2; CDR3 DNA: TGTGCCAGCAGTGAACAGTCTTATAGCAATCAGCCCCAGCATTTT; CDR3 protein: CASSEQSYSNQPQHF
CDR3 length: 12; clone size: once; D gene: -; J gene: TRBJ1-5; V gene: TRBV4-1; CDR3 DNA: TGCGCCAGCAGCCATCCGAATCAGCCCCAGCATTTT; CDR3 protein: CASSHPNQPQHF
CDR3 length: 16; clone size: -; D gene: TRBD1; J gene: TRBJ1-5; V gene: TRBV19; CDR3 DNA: TGTGCCAGTAGTTCCTGGGACAGGGGTGGCAATCAGCCCCAGCATTTT; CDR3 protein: CASSSWDRGGNQPQHF
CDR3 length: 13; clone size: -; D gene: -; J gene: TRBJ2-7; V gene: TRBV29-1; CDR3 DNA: TGCAGCGTGGAGGACAAGGGAGATAGGGAGCAGTACTTC; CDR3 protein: CSVEDKGDREQYF
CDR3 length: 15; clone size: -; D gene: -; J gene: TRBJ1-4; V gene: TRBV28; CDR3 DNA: TGTGCCAGCAGTCCTCGAGGGGGGGCGAGAGAAAAACTGTTTTTT; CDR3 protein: CASSPRGGAREKLFF
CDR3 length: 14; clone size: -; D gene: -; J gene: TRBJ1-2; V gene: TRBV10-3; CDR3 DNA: TGTGCCATCGGAACAGGTCCAACGGACTATGGCTACACCTTC; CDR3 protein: CAIGTGPTDYGYTF